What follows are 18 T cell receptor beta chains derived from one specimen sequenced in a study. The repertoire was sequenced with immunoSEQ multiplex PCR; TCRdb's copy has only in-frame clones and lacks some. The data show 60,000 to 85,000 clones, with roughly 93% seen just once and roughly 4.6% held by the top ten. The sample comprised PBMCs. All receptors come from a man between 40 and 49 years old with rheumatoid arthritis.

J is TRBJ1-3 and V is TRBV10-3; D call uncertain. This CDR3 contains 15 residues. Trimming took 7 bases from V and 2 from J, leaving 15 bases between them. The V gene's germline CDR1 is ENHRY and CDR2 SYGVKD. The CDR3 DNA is TGTGCCATCACTGTGGCAAAGAGCGCTGGAAACACCATATATTTT. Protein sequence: CAITVAKSAGNTIYF.

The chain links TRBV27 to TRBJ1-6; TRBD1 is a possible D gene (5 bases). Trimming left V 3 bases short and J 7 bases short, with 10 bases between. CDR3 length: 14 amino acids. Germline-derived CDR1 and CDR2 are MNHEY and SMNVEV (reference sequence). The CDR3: CASSLGGINSPLHF. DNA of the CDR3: TGTGCCAGCAGTTTGGGGGGGATCAATTCACCCCTCCACTTT.

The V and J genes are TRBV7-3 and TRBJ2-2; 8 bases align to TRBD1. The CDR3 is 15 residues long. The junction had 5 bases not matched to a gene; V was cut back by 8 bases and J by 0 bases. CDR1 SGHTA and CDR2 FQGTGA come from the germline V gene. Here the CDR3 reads CASGEQGANTGELFF. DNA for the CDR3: TGTGCCAGCGGAGAACAGGGGGCGAACACCGGGGAGCTGTTTTTT.

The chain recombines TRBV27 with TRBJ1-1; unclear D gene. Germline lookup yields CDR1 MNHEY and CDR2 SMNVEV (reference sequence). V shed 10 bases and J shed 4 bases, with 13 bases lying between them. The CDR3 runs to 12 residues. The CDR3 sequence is CATQNGGTEAFF. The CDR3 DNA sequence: TGTGCCACCCAGAATGGAGGCACTGAAGCTTTCTTT.

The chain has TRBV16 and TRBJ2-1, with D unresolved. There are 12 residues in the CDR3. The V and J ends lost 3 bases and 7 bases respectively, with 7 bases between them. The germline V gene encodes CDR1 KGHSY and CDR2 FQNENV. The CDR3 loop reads CASSQTRNEQFF. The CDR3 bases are TGTGCCAGCAGCCAGACTCGAAATGAGCAGTTCTTC. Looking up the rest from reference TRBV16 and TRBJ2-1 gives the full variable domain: GEEVAQTPKHLVRGEGQKAKLYCAPIKGHSYVFWYQQVLKNEFKFLISFQNENVFDETGMPKERFSAKCLPNSPCSLEIQATKLEDSAVYFCASSQTRNEQFFGPGTRLTVL.

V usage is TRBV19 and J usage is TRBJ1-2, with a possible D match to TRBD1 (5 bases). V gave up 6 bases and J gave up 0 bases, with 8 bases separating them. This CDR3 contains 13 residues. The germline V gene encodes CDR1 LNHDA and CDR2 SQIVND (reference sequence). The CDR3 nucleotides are TGTGCCAGTAGAGGGGCAGCTAACTATGGCTACACCTTC. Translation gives CASRGAANYGYTF.

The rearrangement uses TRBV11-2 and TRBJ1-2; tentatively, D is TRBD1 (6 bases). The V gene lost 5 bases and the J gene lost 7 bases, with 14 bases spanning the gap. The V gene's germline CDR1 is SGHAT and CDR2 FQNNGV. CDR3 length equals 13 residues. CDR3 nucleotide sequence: TGTGCCAGCAGCCGAATACAGGGCGCTGGCTACACCTTC. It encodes CASSRIQGAGYTF.

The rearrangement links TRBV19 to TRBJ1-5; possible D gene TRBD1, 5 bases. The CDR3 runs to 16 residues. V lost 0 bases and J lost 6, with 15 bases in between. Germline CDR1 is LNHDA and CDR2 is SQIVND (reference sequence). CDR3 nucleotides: TGTGCCAGTAGTATAGACCGTGGGGCCGGGGGTCAGCCCCAGCATTTT. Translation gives CASSIDRGAGGQPQHF.

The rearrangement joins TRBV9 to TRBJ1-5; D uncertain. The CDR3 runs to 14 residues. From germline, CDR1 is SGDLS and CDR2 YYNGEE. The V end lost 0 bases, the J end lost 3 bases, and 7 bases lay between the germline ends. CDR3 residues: CASSVGGINQPQHF. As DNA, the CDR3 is TGTGCCAGCAGCGTAGGAGGGATCAATCAGCCCCAGCATTTT.

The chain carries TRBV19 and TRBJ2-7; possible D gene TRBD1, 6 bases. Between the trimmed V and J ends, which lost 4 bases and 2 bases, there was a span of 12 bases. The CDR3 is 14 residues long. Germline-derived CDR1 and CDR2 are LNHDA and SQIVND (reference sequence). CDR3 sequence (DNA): TGTGCCAGTAGTAGCACAGGGTGGACCTACGAGCAGTACTTC. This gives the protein CASSSTGWTYEQYF. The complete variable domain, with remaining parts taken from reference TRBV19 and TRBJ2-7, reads DGGITQSPKYLFRKEGQNVTLSCEQNLNHDAMYWYRQDPGQGLRLIYYSQIVNDFQKGDIAEGYSVSREKKESFPLTVTSAQKNPTAFYLCASSSTGWTYEQYFGPGTRLTVT.

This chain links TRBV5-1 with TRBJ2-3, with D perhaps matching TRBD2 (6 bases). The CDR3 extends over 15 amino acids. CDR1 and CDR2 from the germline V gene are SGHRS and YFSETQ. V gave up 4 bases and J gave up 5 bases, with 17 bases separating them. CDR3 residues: CASSPGTASGDTQYF. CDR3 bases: TGCGCCAGCAGCCCAGGGACTGCCTCCGGAGATACGCAGTATTTT.

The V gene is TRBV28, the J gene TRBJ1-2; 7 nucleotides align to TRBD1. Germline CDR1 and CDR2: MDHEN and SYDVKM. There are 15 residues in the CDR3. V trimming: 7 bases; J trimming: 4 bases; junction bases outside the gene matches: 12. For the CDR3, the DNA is TGTGCCAGCACCATTGGAGTAGGGGGCATCTATGGCTACACCTTC. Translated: CASTIGVGGIYGYTF.

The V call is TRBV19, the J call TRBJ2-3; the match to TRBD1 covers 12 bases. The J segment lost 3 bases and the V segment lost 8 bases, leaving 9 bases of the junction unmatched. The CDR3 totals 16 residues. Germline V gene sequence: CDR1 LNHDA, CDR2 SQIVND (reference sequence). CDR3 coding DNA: TGTGCCAGTGGGCCAGGGACAGGGGGCTTGACAGATACGCAGTATTTT. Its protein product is CASGPGTGGLTDTQYF. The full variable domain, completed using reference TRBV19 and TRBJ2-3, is DGGITQSPKYLFRKEGQNVTLSCEQNLNHDAMYWYRQDPGQGLRLIYYSQIVNDFQKGDIAEGYSVSREKKESFPLTVTSAQKNPTAFYLCASGPGTGGLTDTQYFGPGTRLTVL.

The CDR3 region is CASSSRTAPGNTIYF. CDR3 DNA sequence: TGTGCCAGCAGTTCCCGGACTGCACCTGGAAACACCATATATTTT. The chain recombines TRBV28 with TRBJ1-3; no clear D. Deletions cut 4 bases from V and 2 bases from J, with 12 bases between. CDR3 size: 15 residues. CDR1 MDHEN and CDR2 SYDVKM come from the germline V gene.

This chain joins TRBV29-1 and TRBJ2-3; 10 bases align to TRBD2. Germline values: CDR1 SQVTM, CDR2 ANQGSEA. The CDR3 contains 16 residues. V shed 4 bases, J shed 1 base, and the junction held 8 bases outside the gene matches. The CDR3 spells CSVAGLAGVRTDTQYF. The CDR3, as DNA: TGCAGCGTTGCGGGGCTAGCGGGAGTTCGCACAGATACGCAGTATTTT.

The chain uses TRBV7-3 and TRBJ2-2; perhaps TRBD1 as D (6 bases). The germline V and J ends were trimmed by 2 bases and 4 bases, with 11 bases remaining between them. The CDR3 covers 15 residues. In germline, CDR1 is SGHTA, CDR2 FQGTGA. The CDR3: CASSLAGRGTGELFF. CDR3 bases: TGTGCCAGCAGCTTAGCGGGCAGGGGCACCGGGGAGCTGTTTTTT.

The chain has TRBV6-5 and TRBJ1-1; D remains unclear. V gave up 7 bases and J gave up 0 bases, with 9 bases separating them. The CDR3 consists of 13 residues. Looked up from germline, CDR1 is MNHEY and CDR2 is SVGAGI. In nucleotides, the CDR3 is TGTGCCAGCATTAAAACAGTGAACACTGAAGCTTTCTTT. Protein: CASIKTVNTEAFF.

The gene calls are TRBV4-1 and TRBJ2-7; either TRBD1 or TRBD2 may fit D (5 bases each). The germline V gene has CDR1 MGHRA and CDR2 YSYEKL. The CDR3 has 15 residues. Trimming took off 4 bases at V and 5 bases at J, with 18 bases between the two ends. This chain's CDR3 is CASSPQGRTHNEQYF. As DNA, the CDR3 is TGCGCCAGCAGCCCTCAGGGACGGACCCACAACGAGCAGTACTTC.